This T cell receptor beta chain was identified in a study of blood T cell repertoires in COVID-19 (dated by TCRdb to about 2020). At the level of the whole study: Samples from collaborators originated in the United States, Italy and Spain and spanned both the acute and convalescent phases of COVID-19. Nearly every sample came with metadata listing a de-identified subject ID, COVID-19 status, age in years and sex. Where available, HLA class I and class II types were taken from metadata supplied by the sample provider and were not determined by assay-based typing. The repertoires were released in a freely available public database intended as a resource for research on the immune response to SARS-CoV-2. Deeply sampled blood TCRbeta repertoires from subjects exposed to, actively infected with, or recovered from COVID-19 were included in the dataset. The material from the prospective study consisted of cDNA or gDNA derived from T cells, B-cell-depleted T cells, or PBMCs. The samples were drawn from two sources: the first 160 participants of the ongoing ImmuneRACE study, and 1,254 subjects contributed by 6 global collaborators.

Each collaborating institution followed its own protocols to collect whole blood in K2EDTA tubes. For TCRbeta analysis, collaborators shipped samples as frozen whole blood, isolated PBMCs, or DNA extracted from either of those sample types. Comments on this clone: The antigen this receptor binds is unknown. Qualities for individual bases were not recorded, and no much larger clone is one base off.

Study-wide conclusions, independent of this receptor: Clinical and demographic metadata were provided uncurated, with the amount varying by source and participant.

CDR1 LNHDA and CDR2 SQIVND are derived from the germline V gene (reference sequence). For this chain, trimming is 5 bases at the V end and 3 bases at the J end, and the number of junction bases without a gene match is 9. The CDR3 runs 15 amino acids, cysteine and phenylalanine included. Only the CDR3 region is kept as DNA, spanning 45 bases read in frame from base 1. TCRbeta CDR3 regions were amplified from genomic DNA using the immunoSEQ Assay, a bias-controlled multiplex PCR. The authors' pipeline ran thus. Nucleated cell counts per sample were estimated from amplification of reference gene primers within the assay. To quantify the absolute abundance of each unique TCRbeta CDR3 rearrangement, sequence reads were collapsed and filtered. Productive Simpson clonality was computed per sample as the square root of Simpson's diversity index over productive rearrangements. TCRdb took this table from immuneACCESS and kept in-frame rearrangements with V and J called. Such tables lack part of the clones; where checked against another copy, unresolved V genes explain under half of the gap, and the rest is unexplained. V, J and clone size are those of that table, while D and trimming were read from the DNA. Counted in this sample were roughly 23,000 clones; 90% of them appeared once. Roughly 2.6% of the sample is taken by the ten largest.

This TCR was recovered from a man in his 70s with acute or convalescent COVID-19. The rearrangement joined TRBV19 to TRBJ1-2; 7 middle bases align to TRBD1. The sample was peripheral blood. The CDR3 region reads CASSRGGSSYYGYTF. In nucleotides, the sequence is TGTGCCAGTAGTCGAGGGGGCTCAAGCTACTATGGCTACACCTTC. Joined to the reference TRBV19 and TRBJ1-2 proteins, this CDR3 gives the full variable domain: DGGITQSPKYLFRKEGQNVTLSCEQNLNHDAMYWYRQDPGQGLRLIYYSQIVNDFQKGDIAEGYSVSREKKESFPLTVTSAQKNPTAFYLCASSRGGSSYYGYTFGSGTRLTVV.